These T cell receptor beta chains were read from a single sample in a study of PD-1 blockade in classical Hodgkin lymphoma. Generated by immunoSEQ multiplex PCR, the TCRdb table keeps only in-frame clones and is missing some. The data hold over 60,000 clones, with 75% to 95% observed a single time. The source material was peripheral blood mononuclear cells (PBMCs), sampled before the fourth cycle of nivolumab. These receptor sequences come from a human donor with classical Hodgkin lymphoma. Each CDR3 is given with its conserved first and last residue. A D gene is named only where the DNA matches it firmly. Rows give clone size only sometimes, using once, few, many, or a class for an expanded clone.

clone size: NA; J gene: TRBJ2-2; D gene: NA; V gene: TRBV2; CDR3 DNA: TGTGCCAGCAGTGAAGTGATGGCTGGGGCCGGGGAGCTGTTTTTT; CDR3 protein: CASSEVMAGAGELFF
clone size: NA; J gene: TRBJ2-5; D gene: NA; V gene: TRBV2; CDR3 DNA: TGTGCCAGCAGTGAAGCGCGGGGGACAGCTAGGACCCAGTACTTC; CDR3 protein: CASSEARGTARTQYF
clone size: NA; J gene: TRBJ2-1; D gene: NA; V gene: TRBV7-8; CDR3 DNA: TGTGCCAGCACCCCAGACACTTACAATGAGCAGTTCTTC; CDR3 protein: CASTPDTYNEQFF
clone size: NA; J gene: TRBJ1-5; D gene: TRBD1; V gene: TRBV28; CDR3 DNA: TGTGCCAGCAGCTCGGACAGGAACGATCAGCCCCAGCATTTT; CDR3 protein: CASSSDRNDQPQHF
clone size: NA; J gene: TRBJ2-2; D gene: NA; V gene: TRBV19; CDR3 DNA: TGTGCCAGTAGTATAACACCTCAGGGTGGTGGCGGGGAGCTGTTTTTT; CDR3 protein: CASSITPQGGGGELFF
clone size: NA; J gene: TRBJ2-5; D gene: NA; V gene: TRBV11-2; CDR3 DNA: TGTGCCAGCAGCACCGTAAGGGGGTCCCAAGAGACCCAGTACTTC; CDR3 protein: CASSTVRGSQETQYF
clone size: NA; J gene: TRBJ1-2; D gene: NA; V gene: TRBV27; CDR3 DNA: TGTGCCAGCAGTTTACAGGGCTCGAGTAACGGCTACACCTTC; CDR3 protein: CASSLQGSSNGYTF
clone size: NA; J gene: TRBJ1-1; D gene: NA; V gene: TRBV30; CDR3 DNA: TGTGCCTTTCAGGGGAACACTGAAGCTTTCTTT; CDR3 protein: CAFQGNTEAFF
clone size: NA; J gene: TRBJ1-2; D gene: TRBD1; V gene: TRBV28; CDR3 DNA: TGTGCCAGCAGTTTATACGGTTACGGACAGGGGTCCTCCCCGAGCTATGGCTACACCTTC; CDR3 protein: CASSLYGYGQGSSPSYGYTF
clone size: few; J gene: TRBJ1-2; D gene: NA; V gene: TRBV21-1; CDR3 DNA: TGTGCCAGCAGCAACCAACAGGGTACTAACTATGGCTACACCTTC; CDR3 protein: CASSNQQGTNYGYTF
clone size: NA; J gene: TRBJ2-7; D gene: NA; V gene: TRBV5-4; CDR3 DNA: TGTGCCAGCAGAGCGGAAGATTACGAGCAGTACTTC; CDR3 protein: CASRAEDYEQYF
clone size: NA; J gene: TRBJ2-7; D gene: NA; V gene: TRBV29-1; CDR3 DNA: TGCAGAGCCCTCCCGACGGAAGAGCAGTACTTC; CDR3 protein: CRALPTEEQYF
clone size: NA; J gene: TRBJ1-2; D gene: NA; V gene: TRBV6-5; CDR3 DNA: TGTGCCAGCAGGCGAGACCGGGACTTAGACTATGGCTACACCTTC; CDR3 protein: CASRRDRDLDYGYTF
clone size: NA; J gene: TRBJ2-3; D gene: NA; V gene: TRBV10-3; CDR3 DNA: TGTGCCATCAGTGGAGCCCGGCTGGATACGCAGTATTTT; CDR3 protein: CAISGARLDTQYF
clone size: NA; J gene: TRBJ1-6; D gene: NA; V gene: TRBV5-4; CDR3 DNA: TGTGCCAGCAGCTTAGTGACCGGGGCGATAATCTCACCCCTCCACTTT; CDR3 protein: CASSLVTGAIISPLHF
clone size: NA; J gene: TRBJ2-3; D gene: TRBD1; V gene: TRBV27; CDR3 DNA: TGTGCCAGTCGGCGAACCTGGTCGGTAGGGGGCTTCACAGATACGCAGTATTTT; CDR3 protein: CASRRTWSVGGFTDTQYF
clone size: NA; J gene: TRBJ1-2; D gene: NA; V gene: TRBV27; CDR3 DNA: TGTGCCAGCGGGGTCAGGGGCAGCTATGGCTACACCTTC; CDR3 protein: CASGVRGSYGYTF
clone size: NA; J gene: TRBJ2-7; D gene: NA; V gene: TRBV25-1; CDR3 DNA: TGTGCCAGCAGCAGGAGCTTCTACGAGCAGTACTTC; CDR3 protein: CASSRSFYEQYF
clone size: NA; J gene: TRBJ1-1; D gene: TRBD1; V gene: TRBV16; CDR3 DNA: TGTGCCAGCAGCCAATCGGGACAGGGGACCACTGAAGCTTTCTTT; CDR3 protein: CASSQSGQGTTEAFF
clone size: NA; J gene: TRBJ1-1; D gene: NA; V gene: TRBV5-6; CDR3 DNA: TGTGCCAGCAGCTACCTGACACAGGGGAACACTGAAGCTTTCTTT; CDR3 protein: CASSYLTQGNTEAFF
clone size: once; J gene: TRBJ2-1; D gene: TRBD1; V gene: TRBV9; CDR3 DNA: TGTGCCAGCAGTCCTCGGGCAGGGGGCGCATACAATGAGCAGTTCTTC; CDR3 protein: CASSPRAGGAYNEQFF
clone size: NA; J gene: TRBJ2-5; D gene: NA; V gene: TRBV13; CDR3 DNA: TGTGCCAGCGCGCTTGGGGTCTGGGAGACCCAGTACTTC; CDR3 protein: CASALGVWETQYF
clone size: NA; J gene: TRBJ1-2; D gene: NA; V gene: TRBV7-2; CDR3 DNA: TGTGCCAGCAGACCGGGACAAGACTATGGCTACACCTTC; CDR3 protein: CASRPGQDYGYTF
clone size: NA; J gene: TRBJ2-3; D gene: NA; V gene: TRBV27; CDR3 DNA: TGTGCCAGCACCTTGGGGACACACAACACAGATACGCAGTATTTT; CDR3 protein: CASTLGTHNTDTQYF
clone size: NA; J gene: TRBJ1-2; D gene: TRBD1; V gene: TRBV10-3; CDR3 DNA: TGTGCCAGCCGAATACCCACGACAGGGTACCAGTCCTCGTATGGCTACACCTTC; CDR3 protein: CASRIPTTGYQSSYGYTF
clone size: NA; J gene: TRBJ2-7; D gene: NA; V gene: TRBV6-1; CDR3 DNA: TGTGCCAGCAGTGGTTGGCAGGGAGGGGGCTACGAGCAGTACTTC; CDR3 protein: CASSGWQGGGYEQYF
clone size: NA; J gene: TRBJ2-7; D gene: TRBD2; V gene: TRBV6-6; CDR3 DNA: TGTGCCAGCAGTTACGGCCCGGGGGGTCTCGAGCAGTACTTC; CDR3 protein: CASSYGPGGLEQYF
clone size: NA; J gene: TRBJ1-2; D gene: TRBD1; V gene: TRBV10-2; CDR3 DNA: TGCGCCAGCAGCCGACAGGGGCCGTATGGCTACACCTTC; CDR3 protein: CASSRQGPYGYTF
clone size: NA; J gene: TRBJ2-7; D gene: TRBD1; V gene: TRBV5-1; CDR3 DNA: TGCGCCAGCAGCGTAGGACAGGGGGTAATCGGGCAGTACTTC; CDR3 protein: CASSVGQGVIGQYF
clone size: NA; J gene: TRBJ2-2; D gene: NA; V gene: TRBV4-1; CDR3 DNA: TGCGCCAGCACCGCATACCCCGCGAACACCGGGGAGCTGTTTTTT; CDR3 protein: CASTAYPANTGELFF
clone size: NA; J gene: TRBJ1-4; D gene: NA; V gene: TRBV18; CDR3 DNA: TGTGCCAGCTCACCTGGGTTCCGGCCGGATGAAAAACTGTTTTTT; CDR3 protein: CASSPGFRPDEKLFF
clone size: NA; J gene: TRBJ2-4; D gene: TRBD2; V gene: TRBV2; CDR3 DNA: TGTGCCAGCACCCCAGCCGGGACTAGCGGGGGGGCCGACAAAAACATTCAGTACTTC; CDR3 protein: CASTPAGTSGGADKNIQYF
clone size: once; J gene: TRBJ2-3; D gene: NA; V gene: TRBV5-1; CDR3 DNA: TGCGCCAGCAGCTTGGTTGGGGCCCCCACAGATACGCAGTATTTT; CDR3 protein: CASSLVGAPTDTQYF
clone size: NA; J gene: TRBJ2-7; D gene: TRBD1; V gene: TRBV19; CDR3 DNA: TGTGCCAGTAGTATAGGGGGGCTTGGGGGACAGCTTACCCCGAAGGAGTACTTC; CDR3 protein: CASSIGGLGGQLTPKEYF
clone size: NA; J gene: TRBJ1-6; D gene: NA; V gene: TRBV11-2; CDR3 DNA: TGTGCCAGCGACAGAGGGATCTATAATTCACCCCTCCACTTT; CDR3 protein: CASDRGIYNSPLHF
clone size: NA; J gene: TRBJ2-7; D gene: NA; V gene: TRBV5-1; CDR3 DNA: TGCGCCAGCAGCTTGGTGGGCGGGACATACGAGCAGTACTTC; CDR3 protein: CASSLVGGTYEQYF
clone size: NA; J gene: TRBJ2-3; D gene: NA; V gene: TRBV5-1; CDR3 DNA: TGCGCCAGCAGCTTGCAGAGGACAGATACGCAGTATTTT; CDR3 protein: CASSLQRTDTQYF
clone size: NA; J gene: TRBJ2-2; D gene: NA; V gene: TRBV18; CDR3 DNA: TGTGCCAGCTCACCACTCGCGCCGGGGACGAACACCGGGGAGCTGTTTTTT; CDR3 protein: CASSPLAPGTNTGELFF
clone size: NA; J gene: TRBJ1-2; D gene: NA; V gene: TRBV5-4; CDR3 DNA: TGTGCCAGCAGCCTATCGGGACGGGGCTACACCTTC; CDR3 protein: CASSLSGRGYTF
clone size: NA; J gene: TRBJ2-2; D gene: NA; V gene: TRBV5-1; CDR3 DNA: TGCGCCAGCAGCTCCGGCTTCACCGGGGAGCTGTTTTTT; CDR3 protein: CASSSGFTGELFF
clone size: NA; J gene: TRBJ2-1; D gene: NA; V gene: TRBV5-1; CDR3 DNA: TGCGCCAGCAGCTCGGAATACATCCAACGGGATGAGCAGTTCTTC; CDR3 protein: CASSSEYIQRDEQFF
clone size: NA; J gene: TRBJ2-7; D gene: TRBD1; V gene: TRBV6-1; CDR3 DNA: TGTGCCAGCAAGGGGGCAGGCGGCGAGCAGTACTTC; CDR3 protein: CASKGAGGEQYF
clone size: NA; J gene: TRBJ2-7; D gene: NA; V gene: TRBV10-3; CDR3 DNA: TGTGCCATCAGTGAGTCCGGGACCGACTACGAGCAGTACTTC; CDR3 protein: CAISESGTDYEQYF
clone size: NA; J gene: TRBJ2-1; D gene: TRBD2; V gene: TRBV6-1; CDR3 DNA: TGTGCCAGCAGTCAAGGGACTAGCGGGGGAGTAAATGAGCAGTTCTTC; CDR3 protein: CASSQGTSGGVNEQFF
clone size: NA; J gene: TRBJ1-2; D gene: NA; V gene: TRBV15; CDR3 DNA: TGTGCCACCAGCAGAGATGGGCCAGCCCTCTATGGCTACACCTTC; CDR3 protein: CATSRDGPALYGYTF
clone size: NA; J gene: TRBJ2-5; D gene: NA; V gene: TRBV6-5; CDR3 DNA: TGTGCCAGCAGTTACTCGCCCAGCCAAGAGACCCAGTACTTC; CDR3 protein: CASSYSPSQETQYF
clone size: once; J gene: TRBJ2-1; D gene: NA; V gene: TRBV7-9; CDR3 DNA: TGTGCCAGCAGCGCCGAACTCGGCGTGTTAGGCAATGAGCAGTTCTTC; CDR3 protein: CASSAELGVLGNEQFF
clone size: NA; J gene: TRBJ2-5; D gene: NA; V gene: TRBV19; CDR3 DNA: TGTGCCAGTAGTATAGTGCCCAGGGGAAGGGGGACCCAGTACTTC; CDR3 protein: CASSIVPRGRGTQYF
clone size: once; J gene: TRBJ1-2; D gene: TRBD1; V gene: TRBV19; CDR3 DNA: TGTGCCACCCGAGGACAGGGGCCTTATGGCTACACCTTC; CDR3 protein: CATRGQGPYGYTF
clone size: NA; J gene: TRBJ2-1; D gene: NA; V gene: TRBV7-8; CDR3 DNA: TGTGCCAGCAGCTTAGAACGTATGCTTTTTGACCAGGGGCGTAGGAATGAGCAGTTCTTC; CDR3 protein: CASSLERMLFDQGRRNEQFF
clone size: NA; J gene: TRBJ1-5; D gene: NA; V gene: TRBV7-8; CDR3 DNA: TGTGCCAGCAGCTTAGCCCGGTTAGGGAATCAGCCCCAGCATTTT; CDR3 protein: CASSLARLGNQPQHF
clone size: NA; J gene: TRBJ2-1; D gene: TRBD2; V gene: TRBV7-3; CDR3 DNA: TGTGCCAGCAGCTTAACTAGCGGGGGGCCCGAGTTCTTC; CDR3 protein: CASSLTSGGPEFF
clone size: NA; J gene: TRBJ1-5; D gene: NA; V gene: TRBV9; CDR3 DNA: TGTGCCAGCAGCCAAAGCTCGAAATCCGGGCAAGGCCCCAGTCAGCATTTT; CDR3 protein: CASSQSSKSGQGPSQHF
clone size: NA; J gene: TRBJ2-6; D gene: NA; V gene: TRBV25-1; CDR3 DNA: TGTGCCAGCAGTGGAGCCCTCTCTGGGGCCAACGTCCTGACTTTC; CDR3 protein: CASSGALSGANVLTF